These T cell receptor beta chains were read from a single sample in a study of blood T cell repertoires in COVID-19. Using immunoSEQ multiplex PCR, the repertoire was profiled, and TCRdb retains in-frame clones only, with some absent. The sample yields 250,000 to 350,000 clones, around 85% seen once. What was sequenced was PBMCs or T cells enriched from blood (not recorded which). The source is a woman aged 50 to 65 who had recovered from COVID-19. Both conserved end residues are part of each CDR3. A D gene is named only where the DNA matches it firmly. Rows give clone size only sometimes, using once, few, many, or a class for an expanded clone.

J gene: TRBJ1-1; D gene: NA; V gene: TRBV18; clone size: NA; CDR3 DNA: TGTGCCAGCTCACCATCGGGGGAATTCACTGAAGCTTTCTTT; CDR3 protein: CASSPSGEFTEAFF
J gene: TRBJ1-2; D gene: TRBD1; V gene: TRBV2; clone size: few; CDR3 DNA: TGTGCCAGCAGTCCCGAGCAGCATCAGGGGGCTGGCTACACCTTC; CDR3 protein: CASSPEQHQGAGYTF
J gene: TRBJ1-2; D gene: NA; V gene: TRBV7-2; clone size: NA; CDR3 DNA: TGTGCCAGCAGCTTATCTATAGAGTCTGATGGCTACACCTTC; CDR3 protein: CASSLSIESDGYTF
J gene: TRBJ2-1; D gene: TRBD2; V gene: TRBV30; clone size: NA; CDR3 DNA: TGTGCCTGGAGCTCAAGCGGGGGCAATGAGCAGTTCTTC; CDR3 protein: CAWSSSGGNEQFF
J gene: TRBJ2-7; D gene: TRBD2; V gene: TRBV18; clone size: once; CDR3 DNA: TGTGCCAGCTCTGGGACTAGAATTAACGAGCAGTACTTC; CDR3 protein: CASSGTRINEQYF
J gene: TRBJ2-1; D gene: TRBD2; V gene: TRBV9; clone size: NA; CDR3 DNA: TGTGCCAGCAGCGTAGGTATTAGCGGGGGGCACAATGAGCAGTTCTTC; CDR3 protein: CASSVGISGGHNEQFF
J gene: TRBJ1-1; D gene: NA; V gene: TRBV5-1; clone size: NA; CDR3 DNA: TGCGCCAGCAGCTTGACCCTTACAGGGCCGAACACTGAAGCTTTCTTT; CDR3 protein: CASSLTLTGPNTEAFF
J gene: TRBJ2-3; D gene: NA; V gene: TRBV24-1; clone size: NA; CDR3 DNA: TGTGCCACCAGTGATTTCCCTATCGGGACGCAGTATTTT; CDR3 protein: CATSDFPIGTQYF
J gene: TRBJ1-4; D gene: NA; V gene: TRBV5-6; clone size: NA; CDR3 DNA: TGTGCCAGCAGTTGGGGCACCAGAGACGAAAAACTGTTTTTT; CDR3 protein: CASSWGTRDEKLFF
J gene: TRBJ1-1; D gene: TRBD1; V gene: TRBV18; clone size: NA; CDR3 DNA: TGTGCCAGCTCGACAGGGGGCACTGAAGCTTTCTTT; CDR3 protein: CASSTGGTEAFF
J gene: TRBJ2-3; D gene: NA; V gene: TRBV5-1; clone size: NA; CDR3 DNA: TGCGCCAGCAGCTTGGGACATCGCACAGATACGCAGTATTTT; CDR3 protein: CASSLGHRTDTQYF
J gene: TRBJ2-3; D gene: TRBD2; V gene: TRBV19; clone size: few; CDR3 DNA: TGTGCCAGTAGTGCTGGGAGGGGAGATACGCAGTATTTT; CDR3 protein: CASSAGRGDTQYF
J gene: TRBJ2-2; D gene: NA; V gene: TRBV7-9; clone size: once; CDR3 DNA: TGTGCCAGCAGCTTAGAAATGGGACTGTCCACCGGGGAGCTGTTTTTT; CDR3 protein: CASSLEMGLSTGELFF
J gene: TRBJ2-7; D gene: TRBD2; V gene: TRBV13; clone size: NA; CDR3 DNA: TGTGCCAGCAGCACCCTAGCGGGAAACGACTACGAGCAGTACTTC; CDR3 protein: CASSTLAGNDYEQYF
J gene: TRBJ2-3; D gene: TRBD2; V gene: TRBV5-4; clone size: NA; CDR3 DNA: TGTGCCTCGTCCCTAGCGGGGGCCTCAGATACGCAGTATTTT; CDR3 protein: CASSLAGASDTQYF
J gene: TRBJ2-6; D gene: TRBD1; V gene: TRBV2; clone size: NA; CDR3 DNA: TGTGCCAGCAAATGGGACAGGGGCTCTGGGGCCAACGTCCTGACTTTC; CDR3 protein: CASKWDRGSGANVLTF
J gene: TRBJ2-1; D gene: TRBD1; V gene: TRBV28; clone size: NA; CDR3 DNA: TGTGCCAGCAGTTCAGCCGGGACAGGGGCGGATGAGCAGTTCTTC; CDR3 protein: CASSSAGTGADEQFF
J gene: TRBJ1-1; D gene: TRBD1; V gene: TRBV19; clone size: NA; CDR3 DNA: TGTGCCAGTAGTATTCGACAGGGGAACACTGAAGCTTTCTTT; CDR3 protein: CASSIRQGNTEAFF
J gene: TRBJ1-4; D gene: NA; V gene: TRBV20-1; clone size: NA; CDR3 DNA: TGCAGTGCTAGTTCAGGGGCCCGGGCAACTAATGAAAAACTGTTTTTT; CDR3 protein: CSASSGARATNEKLFF
J gene: TRBJ2-1; D gene: TRBD1; V gene: TRBV24-1; clone size: NA; CDR3 DNA: TGTGCCACCAGTGACCCGACCGGGACAGGGCGGAATGAGCAGTTCTTC; CDR3 protein: CATSDPTGTGRNEQFF
J gene: TRBJ1-6; D gene: NA; V gene: TRBV27; clone size: NA; CDR3 DNA: TGTGCCAGCAGAGGCCAGGGGCCTAATAATTCACCCCTCCACTTT; CDR3 protein: CASRGQGPNNSPLHF
J gene: TRBJ1-2; D gene: TRBD1; V gene: TRBV7-9; clone size: NA; CDR3 DNA: TGTGCCAGCACGGGACAGGTCAACTATGGCTACACCTTC; CDR3 protein: CASTGQVNYGYTF
J gene: TRBJ1-2; D gene: NA; V gene: TRBV27; clone size: NA; CDR3 DNA: TGTGCCAGCAGTCAACGGGGGGACATCCAAAACTTCTATGGCTACACCTTC; CDR3 protein: CASSQRGDIQNFYGYTF
J gene: TRBJ2-4; D gene: NA; V gene: TRBV28; clone size: NA; CDR3 DNA: TGTGCCAGCAGTTTAAGGGACAACCGGGCCAAAAACATTCAGTACTTC; CDR3 protein: CASSLRDNRAKNIQYF
J gene: TRBJ1-2; D gene: NA; V gene: TRBV28; clone size: once; CDR3 DNA: TGTGCCAGCGGCGGGGGATACTATGGCTACACCTTC; CDR3 protein: CASGGGYYGYTF
J gene: TRBJ2-1; D gene: TRBD1; V gene: TRBV28; clone size: NA; CDR3 DNA: TGTGCCAGCAGTACCCGGGACAGAGTCGATGAGCAGTTCTTC; CDR3 protein: CASSTRDRVDEQFF
J gene: TRBJ2-7; D gene: TRBD1; V gene: TRBV18; clone size: NA; CDR3 DNA: TGTGCCAGCTCGCCCCTGGACAGGGCCGAGCAGTACTTC; CDR3 protein: CASSPLDRAEQYF
J gene: TRBJ1-6; D gene: NA; V gene: TRBV9; clone size: NA; CDR3 DNA: TGTGCCAGCAGCACTAGGGCTGATAATTCACCCCTCCACTTT; CDR3 protein: CASSTRADNSPLHF
J gene: TRBJ2-1; D gene: TRBD1; V gene: TRBV28; clone size: few; CDR3 DNA: TGTGCCAGCAGCCAGTCGAGACAGGGGAATGAGCAGTTCTTC; CDR3 protein: CASSQSRQGNEQFF
J gene: TRBJ2-3; D gene: TRBD1; V gene: TRBV24-1; clone size: NA; CDR3 DNA: TGTGCCACCACCAGGGACAGGGGAGATACGCAGTATTTT; CDR3 protein: CATTRDRGDTQYF
J gene: TRBJ2-4; D gene: TRBD2; V gene: TRBV30; clone size: NA; CDR3 DNA: TGTGCCTGGAGTGTTTGGACTAGCGGGAGGGAAAACATTCAGTACTTC; CDR3 protein: CAWSVWTSGRENIQYF
J gene: TRBJ2-1; D gene: TRBD2; V gene: TRBV6-4; clone size: NA; CDR3 DNA: TGTGCCAGCTCTGACCTAGCGGGGGGCCGTGAGCAGTTCTTC; CDR3 protein: CASSDLAGGREQFF
J gene: TRBJ1-1; D gene: NA; V gene: TRBV5-1; clone size: NA; CDR3 DNA: TGCGCCAGCAGCCCGGGGCAGGGGATGAACACTGAAGCTTTCTTT; CDR3 protein: CASSPGQGMNTEAFF
J gene: TRBJ1-1; D gene: NA; V gene: TRBV5-1; clone size: once; CDR3 DNA: TGCGCCAGCAGCTTGGCCGGTTGGAGTGAAGCTTTCTTT; CDR3 protein: CASSLAGWSEAFF
J gene: TRBJ2-2; D gene: TRBD1; V gene: TRBV9; clone size: NA; CDR3 DNA: TGTGCCAGCAGCGTATTCGGGACAGGGGTCAACACCGGGGAGCTGTTTTTT; CDR3 protein: CASSVFGTGVNTGELFF
J gene: TRBJ1-2; D gene: NA; V gene: TRBV7-8; clone size: NA; CDR3 DNA: TGTGCCAGCAGCTTATCAGGGTACTATGGCTACACCTTC; CDR3 protein: CASSLSGYYGYTF
J gene: TRBJ2-7; D gene: NA; V gene: TRBV25-1; clone size: NA; CDR3 DNA: TGTGCCAGCAAGGGGGAAACCTACGAGCAGTACTTC; CDR3 protein: CASKGETYEQYF
J gene: TRBJ1-1; D gene: TRBD1; V gene: TRBV6-2/TRBV6-3; clone size: once; CDR3 DNA: TGTGCCAGCAGTTGGAGGCGGGACAGGGGGAGGTTGGGTGAAGCTTTCTTT; CDR3 protein: CASSWRRDRGRLGEAFF
J gene: TRBJ2-1; D gene: NA; V gene: TRBV7-8; clone size: NA; CDR3 DNA: TGTGCCAGCAGTCCTAGGCTGGGAGGATATGAGCAGTTCTTC; CDR3 protein: CASSPRLGGYEQFF
J gene: TRBJ2-7; D gene: NA; V gene: TRBV6-6; clone size: NA; CDR3 DNA: TGTGCCAGCAGTTACTCGGCTAGCCACGAGCAGTACTTC; CDR3 protein: CASSYSASHEQYF
J gene: TRBJ1-5; D gene: TRBD1; V gene: TRBV27; clone size: NA; CDR3 DNA: TGTGCCAGCAGTTCTACCGGGACAGGGAATCGCAATCAGCCCCAGCATTTT; CDR3 protein: CASSSTGTGNRNQPQHF
J gene: TRBJ1-4; D gene: NA; V gene: TRBV10-3; clone size: NA; CDR3 DNA: TGTGCCATCAGAGCAGGGGAAAGGGAAAAACTGTTTTTT; CDR3 protein: CAIRAGEREKLFF
J gene: TRBJ2-5; D gene: NA; V gene: TRBV7-9; clone size: NA; CDR3 DNA: TGTGCCAGCAGCTTAGCCCCGAAAGGAGGGGAGACCCAGTACTTC; CDR3 protein: CASSLAPKGGETQYF
J gene: TRBJ1-2; D gene: NA; V gene: TRBV5-4; clone size: NA; CDR3 DNA: TGTGCCAGCAGCCAAACAGGGCCGAGTGGCTACACCTTC; CDR3 protein: CASSQTGPSGYTF
J gene: TRBJ2-1; D gene: NA; V gene: TRBV5-1; clone size: NA; CDR3 DNA: TGCGCCAGCAGCTTGGCCGATTTAGGGCGGGTTGAGCAGTTCTTC; CDR3 protein: CASSLADLGRVEQFF
J gene: TRBJ2-3; D gene: TRBD1; V gene: TRBV18; clone size: NA; CDR3 DNA: TGTGCCAGCTCAGGGACAGCCACAGATACGCAGTATTTT; CDR3 protein: CASSGTATDTQYF
J gene: TRBJ1-1; D gene: NA; V gene: TRBV12-3/TRBV12-4; clone size: NA; CDR3 DNA: TGTGCCAGCAGCAGGGACACTGAAGCTTTCTTT; CDR3 protein: CASSRDTEAFF
J gene: TRBJ2-1; D gene: NA; V gene: TRBV15; clone size: NA; CDR3 DNA: TGTGCCACCGGATCGGGATTCTTCAGGAATGAGCAGTTCTTC; CDR3 protein: CATGSGFFRNEQFF
J gene: TRBJ2-5; D gene: TRBD2; V gene: TRBV4-1; clone size: NA; CDR3 DNA: TGCGCCAGCAGTTCGGGACTAGCGTTAGAAGAGACCCAGTACTTC; CDR3 protein: CASSSGLALEETQYF
J gene: TRBJ2-1; D gene: TRBD2; V gene: TRBV27; clone size: NA; CDR3 DNA: TGTGCCAGCAGGGGCCTAGCGGAAGAGCAGTTCTTC; CDR3 protein: CASRGLAEEQFF
J gene: TRBJ1-4; D gene: TRBD1; V gene: TRBV19; clone size: NA; CDR3 DNA: TGTGCCAGTCTTGACAGGGACGAAAAACTGTTTTTT; CDR3 protein: CASLDRDEKLFF